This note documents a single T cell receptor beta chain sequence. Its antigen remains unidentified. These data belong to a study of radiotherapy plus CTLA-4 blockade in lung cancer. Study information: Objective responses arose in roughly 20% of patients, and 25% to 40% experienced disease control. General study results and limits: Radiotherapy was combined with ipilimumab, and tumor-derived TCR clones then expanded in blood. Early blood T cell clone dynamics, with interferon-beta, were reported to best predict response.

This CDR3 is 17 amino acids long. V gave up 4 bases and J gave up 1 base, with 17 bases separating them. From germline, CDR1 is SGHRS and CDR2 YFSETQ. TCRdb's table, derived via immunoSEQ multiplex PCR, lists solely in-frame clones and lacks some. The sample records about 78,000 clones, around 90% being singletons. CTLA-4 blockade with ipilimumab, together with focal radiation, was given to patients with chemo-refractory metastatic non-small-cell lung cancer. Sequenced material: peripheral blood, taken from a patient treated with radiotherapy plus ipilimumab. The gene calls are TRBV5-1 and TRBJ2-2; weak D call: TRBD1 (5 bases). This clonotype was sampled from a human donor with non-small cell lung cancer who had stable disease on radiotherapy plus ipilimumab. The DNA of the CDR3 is TGCGCCAGCAGCCTTGATATGACAGCCCAGAACACCGGGGAGCTGTTTTTT. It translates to CASSLDMTAQNTGELFF.